The sequence of this TCR beta chain was determined in a study of neurological immune-mediated disorders. Germline V gene lookup returns CDR1 LGHNA and CDR2 YNFKEQ. With 0 bases removed from V and 5 bases from J, the gap between germline ends came to 9 bases. The CDR3 runs to 14 residues. TCRdb redid the calling of the 5' RACE reads with MiXCR, one entry per CDR3 protein. The table includes 65,000 to 85,000 distinct CDR3 sequences, 2.5% to 3.5% detected once. The rearrangement uses TRBV4-2 and TRBJ2-3; D perhaps matches TRBD2 (5 bases). The sample comprised PBMCs. The receptor was derived from a woman in her forties or fifties with multiple sclerosis. CDR3 residues: CASSQERRVDTQYF. CDR3 sequence (DNA): TGTGCCAGCAGCCAAGAACGGCGGGTAGATACGCAGTATTTT.